Following are 8 T cell receptor beta chains from one sample sequenced in a study of OX40 agonist ivuxolimab in advanced cancers. TCRdb keeps only in-frame clones here, not all; method: immunoSEQ multiplex PCR. The sample records around 57,000 clones, approximately 82% being singletons. The source material was CD4+ or CD8+ T cells sorted from blood, sampled in a trial of the OX40 agonist ivuxolimab. All receptors derive from an adult with an advanced solid tumor such as melanoma, head and neck, liver or kidney cancer.

The genes are TRBV5-1 and TRBJ2-1; D is uncertain. Germline lookup yields CDR1 SGHRS and CDR2 YFSETQ. The V end was cut by 4 bases, the J end by 5 bases, with 10 bases between. The CDR3 extends over 13 amino acids. This CDR3 is CASSPVSNNEQFF. CDR3 sequence (DNA): TGCGCCAGCAGCCCCGTATCGAACAATGAGCAGTTCTTC.

The J gene is TRBJ1-1, the V gene TRBV28; no clear D. V shed 5 bases and J shed 1 base, with 17 bases lying between them. Germline CDR1 is MDHEN and CDR2 is SYDVKM. The CDR3 is 16 amino acids. CDR3 residues: CASSQVSGRPNTEAFF. In DNA, the CDR3 is TGTGCCAGCAGTCAGGTCTCAGGCAGGCCGAACACTGAAGCTTTCTTT.

The chain combines TRBV30 with TRBJ1-2; 8 bases map to TRBD1. This CDR3 contains 17 residues. Germline loops: CDR1 GTSNPN, CDR2 SVGIG (reference sequence). Germline trimming cut 0 bases from V and 9 bases from J; bases unmatched to any gene: 18. CDR3 residues: CAWSVSRGRWGSGSYTF. CDR3 DNA: TGTGCCTGGAGTGTAAGCAGGGGGCGTTGGGGGAGTGGGAGCTACACCTTC.

The chain couples TRBV10-3 to TRBJ2-3; the match to TRBD2 covers 11 bases. Germline-derived CDR1 and CDR2 are ENHRY and SYGVKD. V was clipped by 0 bases and J by 5 bases; unmatched bases: 4. This CDR3 spans 16 amino acids. The CDR3 DNA is TGTGCCATCAGTGAGTCTGGGCTAGCGGGAGGAGATACGCAGTATTTT. Amino acid sequence: CAISESGLAGGDTQYF.

This clone is medium-sized within its sample. The rearrangement joins TRBV27 to TRBJ1-5; perhaps TRBD1 as D (6 bases). V was clipped by 0 bases and J by 3 bases, with 15 bases between them. This CDR3 spans 17 amino acids. Germline lookup yields CDR1 MNHEY and CDR2 SMNVEV (reference sequence). The CDR3 DNA is TGTGCCAGCAGTTTATCGGTTGCTGGGGGCGCCAATCAGCCCCAGCATTTT. Translating it yields CASSLSVAGGANQPQHF.

The table lists this clone with a few counts. This chain links TRBV12-5 with TRBJ1-5, with D uncertain. V lost 9 bases and J 0 bases, leaving 9 bases between the germline ends. CDR1 and CDR2 from the germline V gene are LGHNT and FRNRAP. The CDR3 sequence is 13 residues long. CDR3 amino acids: CASPQNSNQPQHF. In DNA form, the CDR3 reads TGTGCTAGCCCGCAGAATAGCAATCAGCCCCAGCATTTT.

The genes are TRBV4-3 and TRBJ1-2; TRBD1 might be the D (6 bases). Germline V CDR1 and CDR2: LGHNA, YSLEER. V was cut by 2 bases and J by 8 bases, with 12 bases left in between. The CDR3 extends over 13 amino acids. This CDR3 reads CASSQRRGSGYTF. The CDR3 nucleotides read TGCGCCAGCAGCCAAAGGAGGGGGAGCGGCTACACCTTC.

This chain joins TRBV19 and TRBJ2-3; 10 bases are a match to TRBD2. The CDR3 spans 14 residues. CDR1 and CDR2 (germline): LNHDA, SQIVND (reference sequence). With V trimmed by 4 bases and J by 6 bases, 4 bases remained unmatched. In DNA form, the CDR3 reads TGTGCCAGTAGTACGAGCGGGAGGGGTGATACGCAGTATTTT. Its protein is CASSTSGRGDTQYF.